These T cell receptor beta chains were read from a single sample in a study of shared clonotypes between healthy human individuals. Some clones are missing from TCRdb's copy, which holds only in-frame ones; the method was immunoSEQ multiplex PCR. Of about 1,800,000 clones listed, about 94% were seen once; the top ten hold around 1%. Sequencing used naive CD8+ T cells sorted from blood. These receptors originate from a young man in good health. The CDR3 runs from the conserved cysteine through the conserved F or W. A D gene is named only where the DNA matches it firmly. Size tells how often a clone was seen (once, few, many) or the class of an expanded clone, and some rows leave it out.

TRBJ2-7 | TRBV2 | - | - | TGTGCCAGCAGTGAGTGGTCATCCTACGAGCAGTACTTC | CASSEWSSYEQYF
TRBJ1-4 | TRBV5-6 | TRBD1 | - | TGTGCCAGCAGCGGGGGGACAGGGTCTGCCGAAAAACTGTTTTTT | CASSGGTGSAEKLFF
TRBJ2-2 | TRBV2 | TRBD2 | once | TGTGCCAGCAGCGAACTAGCGGGAGTCGCCGGGGAGCTGTTTTTT | CASSELAGVAGELFF
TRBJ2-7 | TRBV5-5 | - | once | TGTGCCAGCAGCTTGTATATAGGGGGCGAGCAGTACTTC | CASSLYIGGEQYF
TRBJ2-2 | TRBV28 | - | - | TGTGCCAGCAGTTTTTTACTCACCGGGGAGCTGTTTTTT | CASSFLLTGELFF
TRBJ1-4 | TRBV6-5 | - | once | TGTGCCACCAGACGAGTCGGGCAAACTAATGAAAAACTGTTTTTT | CATRRVGQTNEKLFF
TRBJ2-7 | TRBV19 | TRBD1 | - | TGTGCCAGTAGTCCCCGGACAGGGGGGATCCACGAGCAGTACTTC | CASSPRTGGIHEQYF
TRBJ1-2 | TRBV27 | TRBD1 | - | TGTGCCAGCAGTTCAACAGGGGGTTCTAACTATGGCTACACCTTC | CASSSTGGSNYGYTF
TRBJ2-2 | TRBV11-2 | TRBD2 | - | TGTGCCAGCAGCTCCGGGACTAGCGGGAACGCGAACACCGGGGAGCTGTTTTTT | CASSSGTSGNANTGELFF
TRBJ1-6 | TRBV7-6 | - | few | TGTGCCAGCAGCTTAGAAGCAGGAGAGGAGTATAATTCACCCCTCCACTTT | CASSLEAGEEYNSPLHF
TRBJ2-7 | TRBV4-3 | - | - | TGCGCCAGCAGCCAAGAAGGAGCTCCTAGCTCCTACGAGCAGTACTTC | CASSQEGAPSSYEQYF
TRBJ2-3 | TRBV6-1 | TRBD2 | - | TGTGCCAGCAGTGCGGGACTAGCGGTAGCCGATACGCAGTATTTT | CASSAGLAVADTQYF
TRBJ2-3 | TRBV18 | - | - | TGTGCCAGCTCACCACCGAGCGGGTCGGGCACAGATACGCAGTATTTT | CASSPPSGSGTDTQYF
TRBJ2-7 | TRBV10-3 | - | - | TGTGCCATCAGGGACACACAGACGGGAGAGCAGTACTTC | CAIRDTQTGEQYF
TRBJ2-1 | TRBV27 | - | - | TGTGCCAGCAGTTTAAGGGACTGGAACAATGAGCAGTTCTTC | CASSLRDWNNEQFF
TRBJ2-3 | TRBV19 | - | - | TGTGCCAGTAGTCCCGCCGACAACACAGATACGCAGTATTTT | CASSPADNTDTQYF
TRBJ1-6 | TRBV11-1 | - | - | TGTGCCAGCAGCTTTACACAGGGATCACCCCTCCACTTT | CASSFTQGSPLHF
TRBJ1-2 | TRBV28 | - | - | TGTGCCAGCAGCGATACCCGGGGCTACCTGGAGGATGGCTACACCTTC | CASSDTRGYLEDGYTF
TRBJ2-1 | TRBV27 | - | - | TGTGCCACCTTCGACAGCCCCTACAATGAGCAGTTCTTC | CATFDSPYNEQFF
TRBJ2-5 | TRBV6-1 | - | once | TGTGCCAGCAGGGGGGTTGGGGCCAGGAGGGAGACCCAGTACTTC | CASRGVGARRETQYF
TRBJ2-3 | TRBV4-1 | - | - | TGCGCCAGCAGCCAAGTCGTAGAAGCGGATACGCAGTATTTT | CASSQVVEADTQYF
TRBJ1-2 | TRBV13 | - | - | TGTGCCAGCAGCTCTCAAGGGCCCTACGGCTACACCTTC | CASSSQGPYGYTF
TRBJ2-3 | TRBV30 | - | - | TGTGCCTGGAGTGTGCACTCCGCAGATACGCAGTATTTT | CAWSVHSADTQYF
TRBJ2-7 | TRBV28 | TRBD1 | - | TGTGCCAGCAGTTTCAGGGGGCTAGACGAGCAGTACTTC | CASSFRGLDEQYF
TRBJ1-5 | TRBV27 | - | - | TGTGCCAGCAGTTTAGGAGTTAGCAATCAGCCCCAGCATTTT | CASSLGVSNQPQHF
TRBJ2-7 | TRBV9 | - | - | TGTGCCAGCAGCGTAGACTCGACGTCCTACGAGCAGTACTTC | CASSVDSTSYEQYF
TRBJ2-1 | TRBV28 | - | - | TGTGCCAGCAGTTTATGGGGCAGCAATGAGCAGTTCTTC | CASSLWGSNEQFF
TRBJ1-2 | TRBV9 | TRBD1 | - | TGTGCCAGCAGCGTAGGACAGGGGAATGGCTACACCTTC | CASSVGQGNGYTF
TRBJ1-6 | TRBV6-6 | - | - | TGTGCCAGCAGTGCCGGCCTCAGGGTGGATTCACCCCTCCACTTT | CASSAGLRVDSPLHF
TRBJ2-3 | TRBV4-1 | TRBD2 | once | TGCGCCAGCAGCCTTTTATTGGGACTAGCGGAGGGCACAGATACGCAGTATTTT | CASSLLLGLAEGTDTQYF
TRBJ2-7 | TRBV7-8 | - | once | TGTGCCAGCAGCTTAGCGGGTCAACTAGCTTACGAGCAGTACTTC | CASSLAGQLAYEQYF
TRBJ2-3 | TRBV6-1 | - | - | TGTGCCAGCAGTGATGGAGTAACAGATACGCAGTATTTT | CASSDGVTDTQYF
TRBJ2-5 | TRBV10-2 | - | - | TGCGCCAGCAGTGAGTTGGGCGTCGGGACGGAGACCCAGTACTTC | CASSELGVGTETQYF
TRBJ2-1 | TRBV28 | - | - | TGTGCCATCGGTTCCTCCTACAATGAGCAGTTCTTC | CAIGSSYNEQFF
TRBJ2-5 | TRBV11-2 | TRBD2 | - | TGTGCCAGCAGCTTAGCTCTAGCGGGGGGGCCGGAGACCCAGTACTTC | CASSLALAGGPETQYF
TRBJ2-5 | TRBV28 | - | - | TGTGCCAGCAGCAAACAGGGCGGGGAGACCCAGTACTTC | CASSKQGGETQYF
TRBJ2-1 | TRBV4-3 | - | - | TGCGCCAGCAGTCAGGACTCCTACAATGAGCAGTTCTTC | CASSQDSYNEQFF
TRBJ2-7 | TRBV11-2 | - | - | TGTGCCAGCAGCTTATTGAGGGGGGAGCAGTACTTC | CASSLLRGEQYF
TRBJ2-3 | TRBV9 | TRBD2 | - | TGTGCCAGCAGCGCGACTAGCGGGAGGGTTACAGATACGCAGTATTTT | CASSATSGRVTDTQYF
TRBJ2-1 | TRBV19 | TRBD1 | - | TGTGCCAGTAGTTACAATCCATCCGGGACAGATGAGCAGTTCTTC | CASSYNPSGTDEQFF
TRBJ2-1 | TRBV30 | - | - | TGTGCCTGGAGTGTGGGGCAGCCTAATGAGCAGTTCTTC | CAWSVGQPNEQFF
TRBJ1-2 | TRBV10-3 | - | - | TGTGCCACCCTCGGTCAGGACTATGGCTACACCTTC | CATLGQDYGYTF
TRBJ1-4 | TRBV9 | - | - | TGTGCCAGCAGTTTGGACGGGAATGAAAAACTGTTTTTT | CASSLDGNEKLFF